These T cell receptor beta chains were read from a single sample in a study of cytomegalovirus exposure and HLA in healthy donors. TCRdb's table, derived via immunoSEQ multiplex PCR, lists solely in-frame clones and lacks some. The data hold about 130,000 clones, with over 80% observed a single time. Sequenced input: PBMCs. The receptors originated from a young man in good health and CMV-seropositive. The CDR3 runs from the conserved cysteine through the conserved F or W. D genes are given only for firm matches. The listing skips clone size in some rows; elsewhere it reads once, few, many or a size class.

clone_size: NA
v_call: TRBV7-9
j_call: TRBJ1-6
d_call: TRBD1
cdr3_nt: TGTGCCAGCAGACCCCAGGACAGGGATAATTCACCCCTCCACTTT
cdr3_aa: CASRPQDRDNSPLHF

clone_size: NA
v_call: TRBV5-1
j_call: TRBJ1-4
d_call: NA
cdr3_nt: TGCGCCAGCAGCTCGCCATTTGGGGGGAGACTGTTTTTT
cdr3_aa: CASSSPFGGRLFF

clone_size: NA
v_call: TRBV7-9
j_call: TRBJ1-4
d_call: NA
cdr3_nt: TGTGCCAGCAGCTCTACTCGTACAACTAATGAAAAACTGTTTTTT
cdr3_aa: CASSSTRTTNEKLFF

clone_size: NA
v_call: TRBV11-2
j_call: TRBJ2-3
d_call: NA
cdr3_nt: TGTGCCAGCAGCAGCTGGCCATCCCCTAGCGATAAGCAGTATTTT
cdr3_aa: CASSSWPSPSDKQYF

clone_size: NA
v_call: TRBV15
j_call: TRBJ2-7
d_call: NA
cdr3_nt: TGTGCCACCAGCAGAGGAAGTGACACCTACGAGCAGTACTTC
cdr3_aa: CATSRGSDTYEQYF

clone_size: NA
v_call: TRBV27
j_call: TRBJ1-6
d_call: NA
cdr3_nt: TGTGCCAGCACCGGCGGGGCTCAGAGGTCACCCCTCCACTTT
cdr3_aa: CASTGGAQRSPLHF

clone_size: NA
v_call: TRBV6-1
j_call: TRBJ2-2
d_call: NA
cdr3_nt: TGTGCCAGCCGCATCGACAGGATAAACACCGGGGAGCTGTTTTTT
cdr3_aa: CASRIDRINTGELFF

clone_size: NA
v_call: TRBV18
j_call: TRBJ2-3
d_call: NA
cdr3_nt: TGTGCCAGCTCATCGTATGTAGATACGCAGTATTTT
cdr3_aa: CASSSYVDTQYF

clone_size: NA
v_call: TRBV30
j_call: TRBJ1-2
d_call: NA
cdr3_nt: TGTGCCTGGAGAGACAGGTTGTACTCTGACTATGGCTACACCTTC
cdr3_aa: CAWRDRLYSDYGYTF

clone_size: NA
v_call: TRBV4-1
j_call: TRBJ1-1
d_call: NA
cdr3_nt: TGCGCCAGCAGCCGGCGGGAGGAAACTGAAGCTTTCTTT
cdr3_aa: CASSRREETEAFF

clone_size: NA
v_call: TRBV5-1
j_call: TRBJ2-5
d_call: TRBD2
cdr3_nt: TGCGCCAGCAGCTCCGGGACTAGCGGGGGGGCCATAGAGACCCAGTACTTC
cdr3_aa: CASSSGTSGGAIETQYF

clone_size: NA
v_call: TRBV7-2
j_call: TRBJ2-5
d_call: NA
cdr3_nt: TGTGCCAGCAGTAAAGGAGGGCGGGGATGGGATGAGACCCAGTACTTC
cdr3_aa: CASSKGGRGWDETQYF

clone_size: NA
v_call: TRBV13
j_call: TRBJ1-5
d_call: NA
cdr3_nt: TGTGCCAGCAGCTTAAAGACAAGGGGTCAGCCCCAGCATTTT
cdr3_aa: CASSLKTRGQPQHF

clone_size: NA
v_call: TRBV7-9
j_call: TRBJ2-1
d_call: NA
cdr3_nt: TGTGCCAGCAGCTCCGGGACCGCGGGGAATGAGCAGTTCTTC
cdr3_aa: CASSSGTAGNEQFF

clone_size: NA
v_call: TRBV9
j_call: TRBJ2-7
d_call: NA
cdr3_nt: TGTGCCAGCAGCGCTACGACAGGAGCCTACGAGCAGTACTTC
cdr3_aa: CASSATTGAYEQYF

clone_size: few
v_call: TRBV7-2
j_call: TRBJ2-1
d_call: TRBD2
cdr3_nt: TGTGCCAGCAGCTTAGAGCGGGACCTGTTCTTC
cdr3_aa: CASSLERDLFF

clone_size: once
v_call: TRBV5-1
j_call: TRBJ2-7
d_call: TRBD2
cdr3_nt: TGCGCCAGCGGTTCGGGAGGGAATGAGCAGTACTTC
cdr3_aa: CASGSGGNEQYF

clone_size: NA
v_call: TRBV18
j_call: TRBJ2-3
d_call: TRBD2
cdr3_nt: TGTGCCAGCTCACTTGGACCCCCTAGCGGGGGGGGCACAGATACGCAGTATTTT
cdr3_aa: CASSLGPPSGGGTDTQYF

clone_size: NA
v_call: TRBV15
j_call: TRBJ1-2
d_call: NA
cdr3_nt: TGTGCCACCAGCACCGACACCACTCTCTATGGCTACACCTTC
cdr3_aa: CATSTDTTLYGYTF

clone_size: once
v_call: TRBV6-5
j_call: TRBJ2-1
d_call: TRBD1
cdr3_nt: TGTGCCAGCAGAATGGGACAGGGGGGGAATGAGCAGTTCTTC
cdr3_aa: CASRMGQGGNEQFF

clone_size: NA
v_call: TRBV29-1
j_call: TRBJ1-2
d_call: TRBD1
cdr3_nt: TGCAGCGTTGAAGGATCGACAGGGCCTAACTATGGCTACACCTTC
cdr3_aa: CSVEGSTGPNYGYTF

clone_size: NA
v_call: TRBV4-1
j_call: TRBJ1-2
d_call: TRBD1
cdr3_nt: TGCGCCAGCAGCCAAGATCGGGACAGAAGCTATGGCTACACCTTC
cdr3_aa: CASSQDRDRSYGYTF

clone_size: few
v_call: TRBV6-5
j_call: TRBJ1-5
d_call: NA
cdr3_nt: TGTGCCAGCGGGGCAGGGTATAATCAGCCCCAGCATTTT
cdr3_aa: CASGAGYNQPQHF

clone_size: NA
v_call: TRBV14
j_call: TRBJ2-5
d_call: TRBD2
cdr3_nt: TGTGCCAGCAGCCAAGGGCTAGCGGGAAAAGAGACCCAGTACTTC
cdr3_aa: CASSQGLAGKETQYF

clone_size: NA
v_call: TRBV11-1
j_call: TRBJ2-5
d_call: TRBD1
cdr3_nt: TGTGCCAGCAGCTTAGGCCCTCCTGGGACAGGGGAAGAGACCCAGTACTTC
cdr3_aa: CASSLGPPGTGEETQYF

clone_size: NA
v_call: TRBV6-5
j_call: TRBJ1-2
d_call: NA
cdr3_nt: TGTGCCAGCAGCTACTACCTACAGGGCCTTATCGGCTACACCTTC
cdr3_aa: CASSYYLQGLIGYTF

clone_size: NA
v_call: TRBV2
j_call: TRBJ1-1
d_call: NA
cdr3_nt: TGTGCCAGCTACCGACAGAGATCTGAAGCTTTCTTT
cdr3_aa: CASYRQRSEAFF

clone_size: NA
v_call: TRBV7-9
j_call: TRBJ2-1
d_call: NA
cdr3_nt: TGTGCCAGCTTGGTAAGGGGCAACAATGAGCAGTTCTTC
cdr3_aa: CASLVRGNNEQFF

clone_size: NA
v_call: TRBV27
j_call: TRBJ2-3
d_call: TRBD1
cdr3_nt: TGTGCCAGCAGTCCGCTCGGGACAGGGCCCACAGATACGCAGTATTTT
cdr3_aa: CASSPLGTGPTDTQYF

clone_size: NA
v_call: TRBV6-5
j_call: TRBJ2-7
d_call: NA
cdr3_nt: TGTGCCAGCAGAGTGGGACTGAACTACGAGCAGTACTTC
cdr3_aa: CASRVGLNYEQYF

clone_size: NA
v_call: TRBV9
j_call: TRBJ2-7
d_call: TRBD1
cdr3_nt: TGTGCCAGCAGCGAAGGACAGGGGATCTTCTACGAGCAGTACTTC
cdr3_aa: CASSEGQGIFYEQYF

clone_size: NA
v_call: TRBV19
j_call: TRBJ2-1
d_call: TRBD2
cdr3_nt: TGTGCCAGTAGTAGGCCTAGCGGGGTTTCCTACAATGAGCAGTTCTTC
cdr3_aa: CASSRPSGVSYNEQFF

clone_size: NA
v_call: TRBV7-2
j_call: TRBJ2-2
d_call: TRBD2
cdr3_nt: TGTGCCAGCAGCTATTCCAGCGGGGGAGGTATCGGGGAGCTGTTTTTT
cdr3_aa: CASSYSSGGGIGELFF

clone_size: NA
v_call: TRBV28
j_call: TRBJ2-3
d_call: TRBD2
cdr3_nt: TGTGCCAGCACAAAAGCTGGACTAGCGGGGGAACAACCCACAGATACGCAGTATTTT
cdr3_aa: CASTKAGLAGEQPTDTQYF

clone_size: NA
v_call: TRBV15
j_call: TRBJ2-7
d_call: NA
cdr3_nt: TGTGCCACCAGCCGCTGGGGGGGCGCACTCTACGAGCAGTACTTC
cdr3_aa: CATSRWGGALYEQYF

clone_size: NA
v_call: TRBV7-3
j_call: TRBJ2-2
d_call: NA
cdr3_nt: TGTGCCAGCAGCTTAAGACTCGGCCCGGGCACCGGGGAGCTGTTTTTT
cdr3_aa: CASSLRLGPGTGELFF

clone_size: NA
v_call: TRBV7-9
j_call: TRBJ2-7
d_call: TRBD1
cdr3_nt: TGTGCCAGCAGCCCACGACAGGGCTCCTACGAGCAGTACTTC
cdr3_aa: CASSPRQGSYEQYF

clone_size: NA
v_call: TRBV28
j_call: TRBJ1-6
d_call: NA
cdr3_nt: TGTGCCACGGACTCTTTAGGGAATTCACCCCTCCACTTT
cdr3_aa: CATDSLGNSPLHF

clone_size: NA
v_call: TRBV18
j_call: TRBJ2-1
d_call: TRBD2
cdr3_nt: TGTGCCAGTTCGGGAGGGGCGCTATACAATGAGCAGTTCTTC
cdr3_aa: CASSGGALYNEQFF

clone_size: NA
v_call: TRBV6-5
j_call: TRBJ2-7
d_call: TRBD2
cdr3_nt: TGTGCCAGCAGTTACGGGGGGGGTTCGTTGTACGAGCAGTACTTC
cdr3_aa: CASSYGGGSLYEQYF

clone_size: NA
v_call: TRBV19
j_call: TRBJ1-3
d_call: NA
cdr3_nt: TGTGCCAGTAGTTATACGCCCGGGACTGGAAACACCATATATTTT
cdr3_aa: CASSYTPGTGNTIYF

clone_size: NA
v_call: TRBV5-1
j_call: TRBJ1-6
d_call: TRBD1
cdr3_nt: TGCGCCAGCAGCCCAGGGACAGGGACCTCAGCGAATAATTCACCCCTCCACTTT
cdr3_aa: CASSPGTGTSANNSPLHF

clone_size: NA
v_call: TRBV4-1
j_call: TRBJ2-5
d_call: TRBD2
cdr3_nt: TGCGCCAGCAGCCAAGGGGGGGGACAAGAGACCCAGTACTTC
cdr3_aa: CASSQGGGQETQYF

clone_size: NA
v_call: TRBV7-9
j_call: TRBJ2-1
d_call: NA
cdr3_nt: TGTGCCAGCAGCTTATCCAGCAATGAGCAGTTCTTC
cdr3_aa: CASSLSSNEQFF

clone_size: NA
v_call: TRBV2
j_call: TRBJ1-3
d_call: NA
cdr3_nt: TGTGCCAGCATTGAAGGTTCCGGGGAGCAAGGAAACACCATATATTTT
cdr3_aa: CASIEGSGEQGNTIYF

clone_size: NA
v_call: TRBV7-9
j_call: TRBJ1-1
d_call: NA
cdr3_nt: TGTGCCAGCAGCTTAGTCCCGGGGACTGAAGCTTTCTTT
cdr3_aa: CASSLVPGTEAFF

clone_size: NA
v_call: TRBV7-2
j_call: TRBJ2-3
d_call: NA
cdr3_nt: TGTGCCAGCAGCTTTGCGAGCGGCACAGATACGCAGTATTTT
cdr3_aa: CASSFASGTDTQYF

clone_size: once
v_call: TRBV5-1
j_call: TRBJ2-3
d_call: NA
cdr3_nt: TGCGCCAGCAAGGAGGGTCACACAGATACGCAGTATTTT
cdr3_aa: CASKEGHTDTQYF

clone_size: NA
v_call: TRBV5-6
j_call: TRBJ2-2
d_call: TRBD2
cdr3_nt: TGTGCCAGCAGCCCGCCCCTAGCGGGGGGGCCCGGGGAGCTGTTTTTT
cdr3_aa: CASSPPLAGGPGELFF

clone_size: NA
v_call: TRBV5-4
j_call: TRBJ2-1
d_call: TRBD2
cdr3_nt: TGTGCCAGCAGCTCTATGGGGACTAGCGATTTAGGGCCCTACAATGAGCAGTTCTTC
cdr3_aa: CASSSMGTSDLGPYNEQFF

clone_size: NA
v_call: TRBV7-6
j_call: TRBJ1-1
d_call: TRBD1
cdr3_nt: TGTGCCAGCAGCCCCGGGACAGCGAACACTGAAGCTTTCTTT
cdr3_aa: CASSPGTANTEAFF

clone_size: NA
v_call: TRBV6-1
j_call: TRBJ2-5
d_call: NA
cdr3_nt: TGTGCCAGCAGTCGGTTGGAGGGGTGGGAGACCCAGTACTTC
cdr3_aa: CASSRLEGWETQYF

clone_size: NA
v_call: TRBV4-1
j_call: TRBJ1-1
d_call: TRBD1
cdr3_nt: TGCGCCAGCAGTCGACAGGGCGTGAACACTGAAGCTTTCTTT
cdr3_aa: CASSRQGVNTEAFF

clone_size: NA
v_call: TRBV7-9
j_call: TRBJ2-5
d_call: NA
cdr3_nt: TGTGCCAGCAGTCTCCAGGGGTTCGGAGAGACCCAGTACTTC
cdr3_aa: CASSLQGFGETQYF

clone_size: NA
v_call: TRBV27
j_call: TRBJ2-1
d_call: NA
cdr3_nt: TGTGCCAGCAGTTTATTGGGGCAGGTAGGGGACAACAATGAGCAGTTCTTC
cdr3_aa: CASSLLGQVGDNNEQFF

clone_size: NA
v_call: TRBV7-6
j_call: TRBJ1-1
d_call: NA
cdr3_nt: TGTGCCAGCAGCTTCATGAACACTGAAGCTTTCTTT
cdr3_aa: CASSFMNTEAFF

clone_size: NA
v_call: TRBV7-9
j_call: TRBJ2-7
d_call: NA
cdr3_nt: TGTGCCAGCAGCTACAGAACCTACGAGCAGTACTTC
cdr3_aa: CASSYRTYEQYF

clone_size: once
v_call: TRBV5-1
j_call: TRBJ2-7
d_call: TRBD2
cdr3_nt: TGCGCCAGCAGCTCTACTAGCGGGGGGGCTCAGGAGCAGTACTTC
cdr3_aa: CASSSTSGGAQEQYF

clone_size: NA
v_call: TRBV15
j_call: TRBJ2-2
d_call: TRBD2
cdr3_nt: TGTGCCACCAGCAGGGACCGGGGCGGGGGGCTTAACACCGGGGAGCTGTTTTTT
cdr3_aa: CATSRDRGGGLNTGELFF